This TCR beta chain was sequenced in a study of human T cells and chemical hapten exposure (dated by TCRdb to about 2021). General notes on the study: For sensitization, 2% DPC in acetone was applied to a 2 cm by 2 cm area of upper inner arm skin. Throughout the roughly 25-week study period, patients were also given weekly therapeutic DPC doses on the scalp. Patch testing on the upper back used Finn chambers containing 0.01% DPC, with scoring done after 6 days according to International Contact Dermatitis Research Group standards. The patient cohort, mostly female, included alopecia areata with under or over 50% scalp involvement, alopecia totalis and alopecia universalis. The libraries were sequenced as a pool, and the TCR yield per sample differed mostly because of small variations in library volumes within the pool. The study tracked peripheral blood TCR repertoire changes in vivo during primary and secondary sensitization to the hapten diphenylcyclopropenone (DPC) in alopecia patients. Blood was sampled from patients pre-sensitization (week 0) and at 2, 6 and about 24 weeks after DPC sensitization. For TCR sequencing, blood came from over 25 alopecia patients at anywhere from one to four time points (pre-sensitization, 2, 6 and 24 weeks).

The time point label, as the study defines it: patch test 1, 2 weeks after DPC sensitization. This specimen's treatment or condition label, interpreted: therapeutic diphenylcyclopropenone sensitization with weekly scalp DPC. At each patch-test visit, blood was drawn before the patch test was applied. Patients were eligible if aged 18 to 70, diagnosed with alopecia and judged suitable for DPC therapy, and pregnant patients were excluded. Total RNA was isolated from unfractionated whole blood collected in Tempus Blood RNA tubes. Including the terminal cysteine and phenylalanine, the CDR3 comprises 14 residues. CDR3 DNA is the only sequence kept; it has 42 bases, read in frame from the first base. This clonotype has a count of ten or more. The antigen it recognizes is unknown. Per-base quality was not reported, and no clone a single base away is much larger than it. The library was produced with RACE. Sequencing took place on a NextSeq 500. During library preparation, unique molecular identifiers were attached to individual cDNA molecules so that TCRs could be counted in a quantitative, reproducible way. Each blood RNA sample was used to sequence both TCR alpha and TCR beta chains. The study's own analysis went as follows. Samples had a median of around 92,000 TCRs, with a range from roughly 20,000 to 690,600. The Decombinator software suite was used to annotate V, J and CDR3 in the TCR reads. For the PS versus PT1 abundance plots, all samples were subsampled to the same number of TCRs (28,000). Expanded TCRs were defined as absent before sensitization and observed at least eight times at the 2-week time point. TCRdb reprocessed the public reads (quality trimming at Q25 with fastp, clone calling with MiXCR) and kept in-frame beta chains. Rows are combined by CDR3 protein, so each entry shows the most common genes and DNA. The V and J calls were not made by the authors but by TCRdb's processing. This sample comprises fewer than 500,000 distinct CDR3 sequences, around 4.8% of them detected only once. The ten largest clonotypes hold 2% to 2.5% of the sample.

Results the study describes overall, beyond this receptor: All patients had alopecia, a presumed autoimmune disease, so their immune response might differ from that of healthy individuals. The number of TCRs above 1 in 1000 frequency did not change with DPC sensitization; there was no evidence of global repertoire structure alterations. Repeated subsampling changed both the strength of the expansion versus patch-test correlation and the threshold at which that correlation became significant. Expanded TCRs formed significantly more large CDR3 similarity clusters than pre-sensitization or healthy control sets, consistent with antigen-driven responses. The number of PT1 expanded TCRs positively correlated with patch test score, significant at thresholds 8, 16 and 32 but not 4.

The TCR comes from a woman between 45 and 65 years old with alopecia areata. Some clones in this sample may be carry-over from other donors' samples. The specimen comprised whole blood, sampled in connection with sensitization to the hapten diphenylcyclopropenone (DPC). This receptor chain uses TRBV21-1 and TRBJ2-7; the table gives TRBD1 as D, unverified against the DNA. TRBV21-1 is recorded as a pseudogene. This receptor has the CDR3 CASSKAWGAYEQYF. The sequenced DNA is TGTGCCAGCAGCAAAGCTTGGGGGGCCTACGAGCAGTACTTC.